One and the same sample provided the 2 T cell receptor beta chains below, sequenced in a study of cytomegalovirus exposure and HLA in healthy donors. Use of 60 Vbeta and 13 Jbeta primers characterized the PCR. Sequencing was performed with immunoSEQ multiplex PCR; in TCRdb, only in-frame clones are kept and a portion is missing. Among about 160,000 clones listed, just under 80% were seen once. Sequencing used PBMCs. The receptors stem from a woman between 50 and 59 years old in good health and CMV-seronegative.

This chain links TRBV5-5 with TRBJ2-3; possibly TRBD1 for D (6 bases). This CDR3 contains 15 residues. The V gene lost 5 bases and the J gene lost 3 bases, with 16 bases spanning the gap. CDR1 SGHKS and CDR2 YYEKEE come from the germline V gene (reference sequence). This CDR3 is CASSSIAGVTDTQYF. The CDR3 region has the DNA TGTGCCAGCAGTTCCATAGCAGGGGTTACAGATACGCAGTATTTT.

The chain recombines TRBV7-2 with TRBJ2-1; 7 nucleotides agree with TRBD2. This CDR3 is 19 amino acids long. Trimming at V came to 1 base and at J to 6 bases, leaving 18 bases not matched to a gene. From germline, CDR1 is SGHTA and CDR2 FQGNSA. The CDR3 here is CASSLVIRPAGVVRNEQFF. In nucleotides, the CDR3 is TGTGCCAGCAGCTTAGTCATCCGTCCGGCGGGAGTGGTGCGCAATGAGCAGTTCTTC.